This T cell receptor (beta chain) was sequenced during a study of human T cells and chemical hapten exposure. About the research overall: Patients had diphenylcyclopropenone applied to the scalp weekly throughout the approximately 25-week study.

Time point of the sample: patch test 3, about 24 weeks after DPC sensitization. Treatment noted: therapeutic diphenylcyclopropenone sensitization with weekly scalp DPC. Blood collection took place prior to placing each patch test. From the RACE reads, TCRdb called clonotypes with MiXCR, one entry per CDR3 protein. The table records 120,000 or so distinct CDR3 sequences, around 11% of them present only once. The germline V and J ends were trimmed by 4 bases and 5 bases, with 11 bases remaining between them. This CDR3 spans 12 amino acids. The germline V gene encodes CDR1 GTSNPN and CDR2 SVGIG (reference sequence).

The J gene is TRBJ1-1, the V gene TRBV30; D ambiguous. This TCR came from a woman aged 50 to 60 with alopecia areata. Some clones in this sample may be carry-over from other donors' samples. Sequencing was performed on whole blood, taken in connection with sensitization to the hapten diphenylcyclopropenone (DPC). The CDR3 nucleotides read TGTGCCTGGATGGAAGGGAAAACTGAAGCTTTCTTT. Translating gives CAWMEGKTEAFF.